This note documents a single T cell receptor beta chain sequence. Its antigen is undetermined. The time point: patch test 1, 2 weeks after DPC sensitization. Treatment indicated: therapeutic diphenylcyclopropenone sensitization with weekly scalp DPC. Samples of blood were obtained prior to the application of each patch test. There are 15 residues in the CDR3. V lost 1 base to trimming and J lost 7 bases, with 17 bases between them. Germline V gene data show CDR1 as LGHDT and CDR2 as YNNKEL (reference sequence). The library tagged each cDNA molecule with unique molecular identifiers. As processed by the authors: Per sample, the median was 95,638 TCRs, with values from around 20,000 to 690,000. TCRdb re-called the RACE reads through MiXCR, storing one row per CDR3 protein. The authors' filters were not applied to this entry. The sample includes 95,000 to 130,000 distinct CDR3 sequences, around an eighth of them seen just once.

The record originates from a study of human T cells and chemical hapten exposure. Regarding the study as a whole: DPC sensitization did not alter TCRs above 1 in 1000 frequency.

J is TRBJ2-7 and V is TRBV3-1; weak D call: TRBD2 (6 bases). The sample was whole blood, taken in connection with sensitization to the hapten diphenylcyclopropenone (DPC). The sequence came from a woman aged 45 to 65 with alopecia areata. Some clones in this sample may be carry-over from other donors' samples. The CDR3 nucleotides are TGTGCCAGCAGCCAAGGAGGCGGGGCTCCAGGGGAGCAGTACTTC. Protein sequence: CASSQGGGAPGEQYF.